Following are 14 T cell receptor beta chains from one sample sequenced in a study of spatial heterogeneity in lung cancer. TCRdb called the 5' RACE reads again in MiXCR, with one record for every CDR3 protein. The data hold a few thousand distinct CDR3 sequences, with about 8% observed a single time. Time point specified: sample taken at primary tumor resection. Sequencing of whole RNA from tumor, nontumor lung or frozen PBMC involved no sorting. Specimen: PBMCs, collected at surgery. The receptors stem from a female donor with early-stage non-small cell lung cancer.

This clonotype is a singleton in its sample. The chain uses TRBV7-2 and TRBJ2-7; D gene unclear. The CDR3 is 13 residues long. Germline V gene data show CDR1 as SGHTA and CDR2 as FQGNSA. V was clipped by 2 bases and J by 7 bases, with 12 bases between them. DNA of the CDR3: TGTGCCAGCAGCTTACAGCCCTCAGGAGAGCAGTACTTC. It translates to CASSLQPSGEQYF. Full variable domain (remainder filled in from reference TRBV7-2 and TRBJ2-7): GAGVSQSPSNKVTEKGKDVELRCDPISGHTALYWYRQSLGQGLEFLIYFQGNSAPDKSGLPSDRFSAERTGGSVSTLTIQRTQQEDSAVYLCASSLQPSGEQYFGPGTRLTVT.

In its sample, this clonotype was seen many times. This chain links TRBV13 with TRBJ1-2, with a weak D call TRBD1 (6 bases). Per the germline V gene, CDR1 is PRHDT and CDR2 is FYEKMQ (reference sequence). V was trimmed by 4 bases and J by 4 bases, leaving 19 bases between them. The CDR3 is made up of 16 amino acids. CDR3 loop: CASSSRGENKVYGYTF. The DNA for the CDR3 is TGTGCCAGCAGCTCGAGGGGGGAAAATAAAGTCTATGGCTACACCTTC.

The chain uses TRBV6-2 or TRBV6-3 and TRBJ2-2; 7 bases are shared with TRBD1. CDR3 length: 16 amino acids. Germline CDR1 and CDR2: MNHEY and SVGEGT. The ends lost 7 bases at V and 5 bases at J; junction bases unmatched: 13. CDR3 sequence: CASTKTGRLGTGELFF. CDR3 DNA sequence: TGTGCCAGCACTAAGACAGGGCGCTTGGGTACCGGGGAGCTGTTTTTT.

This clonotype was counted ten times or more. The J gene is TRBJ1-2, the V gene TRBV3-1; 7 bases line up with TRBD1. The CDR3 is made up of 16 amino acids. The V segment lost 4 bases and the J segment 4 bases; nucleotides outside the gene matches: 12. The germline gives CDR1 LGHDT, CDR2 YNNKEL (reference sequence). The CDR3 DNA sequence: TGTGCCAGCAGCCTATTCGCCGGGACAGACGGCTATGGCTACACCTTC. Encoded protein: CASSLFAGTDGYGYTF.

This clonotype is medium-sized by share. This chain connects TRBV3-1 to TRBJ2-1, with D uncertain. V lost 0 bases and J 7 bases, leaving 7 bases between the germline ends. The CDR3 extends over 13 amino acids. The germline V gene encodes CDR1 LGHDT and CDR2 YNNKEL (reference sequence). The DNA of the CDR3 is TGTGCCAGCAGCCAAGAAGGGTGGAATGAGCAGTTCTTC. It specifies CASSQEGWNEQFF.

This clonotype ranks as medium-sized. The J gene is TRBJ2-3, the V gene TRBV3-1; 11 bases are a match to TRBD2. Germline V gene sequence: CDR1 LGHDT, CDR2 YNNKEL (reference sequence). With V trimmed by 4 bases and J by 1 base, 16 bases remained unmatched. The CDR3 extends over 20 amino acids. The CDR3 DNA reads TGTGCCAGCAGCCGAACCCTCCCTAGCGGGGGGCCCGGGGGCACAGATACGCAGTATTTT. Amino acids: CASSRTLPSGGPGGTDTQYF.

In its sample, this clonotype was seen once. The chain uses TRBV29-1 and TRBJ2-2; D remains unclear. V was cut by 6 bases and J by 6 bases, with 11 bases left in between. Germline V gives CDR1 SQVTM, CDR2 ANQGSEA. The CDR3 has 12 residues. The CDR3 region is CSVVSTAGELFF. The CDR3 DNA follows: TGCAGCGTCGTGTCAACGGCCGGGGAGCTGTTTTTT.

The chain links TRBV9 to TRBJ2-2, with 10 positions matching TRBD2. Unmatched junction bases numbered 12, after V lost 4 bases and J lost 0 bases. CDR1 and CDR2 (germline): SGDLS, YYNGEE. The CDR3 is 19 residues long. CDR3 region: CASSPRWSGGATNTGELFF. CDR3 bases: TGTGCCAGCAGCCCCCGGTGGAGCGGGGGGGCCACGAACACCGGGGAGCTGTTTTTT.

This clonotype was seen repeatedly, ten times or more. The chain joins TRBV3-1 to TRBJ2-6; 7 bases map to TRBD1. V trimming: 4 bases; J trimming: 1 base; junction bases outside the gene matches: 7. Germline V lookup: CDR1 LGHDT, CDR2 YNNKEL (reference sequence). CDR3 length equals 17 residues. CDR3 in DNA: TGTGCCAGCAGCCCTCGGACAGGCCAATCTGGGGCCAACGTCCTGACTTTC. It specifies CASSPRTGQSGANVLTF.

The chain has TRBV7-2 and TRBJ2-1; TRBD1 might be the D (6 bases). The CDR3 sequence is 14 residues long. V was shortened by 1 base and J by 7 bases, with 11 bases between the two germline ends. Germline V gives CDR1 SGHTA, CDR2 FQGNSA. DNA of the CDR3: TGTGCCAGCAGCTTAGGGTGGGGGCCGAATGAGCAGTTCTTC. Translating gives CASSLGWGPNEQFF.

This clonotype was found many times. The chain carries TRBV19 and TRBJ2-5; 9 nucleotides align to TRBD1. CDR1 is LNHDA and CDR2 is SQIVND in the germline V gene (reference sequence). The ends lost 7 bases at V and 2 bases at J; junction bases unmatched: 5. This CDR3 is built from 14 residues. The CDR3 sequence is CASTSDRGQETQYF. As DNA, the CDR3 is TGTGCCAGTACCTCGGACAGGGGTCAAGAGACCCAGTACTTC.

The sample holds many counts of this clonotype. The V call is TRBV7-2, the J call TRBJ1-4; D may be TRBD1 (5 bases). Trimming took off 2 bases at V and 5 bases at J, with 9 bases between the two ends. The length of the CDR3 is 14 residues. CDR1 SGHTA and CDR2 FQGNSA come from the germline V gene. The CDR3, as DNA: TGTGCCAGCAGCTTAACAGGATGGAATGAAAAACTGTTTTTT. Translating gives CASSLTGWNEKLFF.

This clonotype occurred many times. The chain's CDR3 is CSAYWSHEQYF. The CDR3 nucleotides read TGCAGCGCCTACTGGAGCCACGAGCAGTACTTC. The chain links TRBV29-1 to TRBJ2-7; D is uncertain. V gave up 7 bases and J gave up 5 bases, with 12 bases separating them. From germline, CDR1 is SQVTM and CDR2 ANQGSEA. The CDR3 is made up of 11 amino acids.

Within the sample, this clonotype is medium-sized (0.01 to 0.1%). The chain uses TRBV6-5 and TRBJ1-2; D call uncertain. Germline V lookup: CDR1 MNHEY, CDR2 SVGAGI. This CDR3 contains 13 residues. V lost 1 base to trimming and J lost 6 bases, with 9 bases between them. The CDR3 sequence: CASSYWGVDGYTF. The CDR3 DNA is TGTGCCAGCAGTTACTGGGGTGTTGATGGCTACACCTTC.